This passage covers 12 T cell receptor beta chains from one sample sequenced in a study of metastatic and nonmetastatic thyroid tumors. Thyroid surgery had not been preceded by any treatment in any patient. TCRdb reanalyzed the PCR reads via MiXCR. This sample has some 23,000 clones, with 20% to 25% found just once. The sequencing input was adjacent normal tissue. The receptors here all came from a female donor with papillary thyroid cancer or a benign thyroid nodule (not recorded which). Some clones in this sample may be carry-over from other donors' samples.

This clone was recorded at least ten times. The V and J genes are TRBV2 and TRBJ1-2; D is unresolved. The CDR3 covers 14 residues. In germline, CDR1 is SNHLY, CDR2 FYNNEI. Trimming left V 4 bases short and J 2 bases short, with 11 bases between. CDR3 coding DNA: TGTGCCAGCAGTGGGGCCCACCGAAACTATGGCTACACCTTC. It yields the protein CASSGAHRNYGYTF.

This clone is medium-sized within its sample. This chain links TRBV6-1 with TRBJ1-1, with D unclear. The CDR3 has 13 amino acids. Trimming took 8 bases from V and 4 from J, leaving 14 bases between them. Germline V gene lookup returns CDR1 MNHNS and CDR2 SASEGT. The CDR3 protein is CASGRAGITEAFF. The CDR3, as DNA: TGTGCCAGCGGACGGGCAGGAATCACTGAAGCTTTCTTT.

This chain connects TRBV13 to TRBJ1-5; TRBD1 matches at 7 bases. This CDR3 contains 14 residues. V lost 5 bases to trimming and J lost 16 bases; unmatched junction nucleotides: 17. CDR1 and CDR2 (germline): PRHDT, FYEKMQ (reference sequence). The CDR3, as DNA: TGTGCCAGCAGCCGAACAGGGGTGGGACAGCCCCCTCATTTT. Encoded protein: CASSRTGVGQPPHF.

In this sample, this clone turned up many times. The CDR3 protein is CSARGVREGSYNEQFF. For the CDR3, the DNA is TGCAGTGCTAGGGGAGTGCGGGAGGGATCCTACAATGAGCAGTTCTTC. This rearrangement joins TRBV20-1 to TRBJ2-1; 9 positions agree with TRBD2. Germline V CDR1 and CDR2: DFQATT, SNEGSKA (reference sequence). V shed 3 bases and J 1 base; nucleotides not matched to a gene: 7. CDR3 size: 16 residues.

The V gene is TRBV5-1, the J gene TRBJ1-1, with no clear D. V lost 0 bases to trimming and J lost 1 base, with 10 bases between them. The CDR3 runs 15 residues. CDR1 and CDR2 (germline): SGHRS, YFSETQ. CDR3 bases: TGCGCCAGCAGCTTGGACTTTACTCCGAACACTGAAGCTTTCTTT. Protein: CASSLDFTPNTEAFF. Complete variable domain (other parts from reference TRBV5-1 and TRBJ1-1): KAGVTQTPRYLIKTRGQQVTLSCSPISGHRSVSWYQQTPGQGLQFLFEYFSETQRNKGNFPGRFSGRQFSNSRSEMNVSTLELGDSALYLCASSLDFTPNTEAFFGQGTRLTVV.

For this clone: One end of the junction varies from germline; a read error may be responsible. The chain couples TRBV7-2 to TRBJ1-2; 9 bases line up with TRBD1. CDR3 length equals 12 residues. Germline lookup yields CDR1 SGHTA and CDR2 FQGNSA. The chain's CDR3 is CASSMGQGGCTF. In nucleotides, the CDR3 is TGTGCCAGCAGCATGGGACAGGGCGGCTGCACCTTC.

This clone was detected ten times or more. The chain couples TRBV24-1 to TRBJ1-1; TRBD1 matches at 8 bases. CDR3 length: 14 residues. V shed 9 bases and J 0 bases; nucleotides not matched to a gene: 5. Germline V lookup: CDR1 KGHDR, CDR2 SFDVKD. CDR3 bases: TGTGCCACCGATTCAGGGGGCATGAACACTGAAGCTTTCTTT. This translates into CATDSGGMNTEAFF.

At least ten counts were recorded for this clone. V and J are TRBV29-1 and TRBJ2-5; D might be TRBD1 or TRBD2, each matching 5 bases. The CDR3 covers 12 residues. In germline, CDR1 is SQVTM, CDR2 ANQGSEA. The V and J ends lost 7 bases and 4 bases respectively, with 13 bases between them. The CDR3 sequence: CSAGRPGETQYF. The CDR3 coding sequence is TGCAGCGCGGGACGACCGGGAGAGACCCAGTACTTC.

This clone was counted ten times or more. This may arise from a read error, as a much more abundant clone is one base away. The same CDR3 also results from other DNA sequences found in this sample. The chain uses TRBV6-1 and TRBJ1-2, with D possibly being TRBD1 (5 bases). Trimming left V 8 bases short and J 4 bases short, with 14 bases between. The CDR3 spans 13 residues. Germline CDR1 is MNHNS and CDR2 is SASEGT. The CDR3 DNA follows: TGTGCCAGCGGAGAATGGGGGGGCTATGGCTACACCTTC. As protein: CASGEWGGYGYTF.

Only a few counts were recorded for this clone. This chain uses TRBV7-2 with TRBJ1-6; no clear D gene. The germline V gene encodes CDR1 SGHTA and CDR2 FQGNSA. The CDR3 runs to 15 residues. V lost 4 bases and J 3 bases, leaving 10 bases between the germline ends. CDR3 bases: TGTGCCAGCAGCTACGGAGAGGGCTATAATTCACCCCTCCACTTT. As protein: CASSYGEGYNSPLHF.

This clone is medium-sized within its sample. This specimen includes other DNA sequences encoding the same CDR3. The rearrangement joins TRBV12-3 or TRBV12-4 to TRBJ1-2; D gene unclear. The ends were cut back, 3 bases at V and 4 bases at J, with 9 bases in the middle. The CDR3 length is 13 residues. As DNA, the CDR3 is TGTGCCAGCAGTTTCGTTCGCTTCTATGGCTACACCTTC. Protein product: CASSFVRFYGYTF.

This clone showed up many times. This rearrangement joins TRBV15 to TRBJ1-4; D is ambiguous. CDR1 and CDR2 (germline): LNHNV, YYDKDF (reference sequence). Trimming took 5 bases from V and 1 from J, leaving 8 bases between them. The CDR3 loop spans 14 amino acids. This CDR3 is CATSALGTNEKLFF. As DNA, the CDR3 is TGTGCCACCAGCGCCCTCGGAACTAATGAAAAACTGTTTTTT.